This T cell receptor (beta chain) appears in the sequencing data of a study of blood T cells in healthy people across ages. Study-wide results and limits: Strong correlation existed between TCR beta diversity and naive T cell percentage.

The donors, all healthy, were Caucasians living in Russia, aged about 6 to 100. The use of a sample-barcoded 5' primer and a J-beta primer mix characterized a second PCR of about 7 to 12 cycles. TCRdb re-called the 5' RACE reads through MiXCR, storing one row per CDR3 protein. The sample shows about 1.4 million distinct CDR3 sequences, approximately 59% of them seen only once. This clonotype was picked up a small number of times. Its specificity is unknown. This sequence originates from a man between 18 and 29 years old in good health. Sequences were obtained from blood.

The CDR3 DNA reads TGTGCCAGCAGACGACTAGCGGGGGGGCCAGAGACCCAGTACTTC. Amino acid sequence: CASRRLAGGPETQYF. The rearrangement uses TRBV28 and TRBJ2-5; 14 bases match TRBD2. CDR3 length: 15 residues. Germline V lookup: CDR1 MDHEN, CDR2 SYDVKM. The V and J ends lost 6 bases and 4 bases, in that order; junction bases with no gene match: 4.